The rows below give T cell receptor beta chains drawn from one sample of a study of beta chain features in type 1 diabetes. Profiled with immunoSEQ multiplex PCR; TCRdb holds only in-frame clones, not every one. Of 680,000 or so clones in the sample, 13% are singletons; the top ten hold 0.02% to 0.025%. Material: naive CD4+ T cells from blood. The receptor set was obtained from a man aged 18 to 29 with type 1 diabetes. CDR3s include the opening cysteine and the closing phenylalanine or tryptophan. The order of the fields is D gene, clone size, J gene, V gene, CDR3 protein, CDR3 DNA. D genes are given only for firm matches. Clone size appears in some rows only: once, few, many, or a class for an expanded clone.

D: -
size: -
J: TRBJ1-1
V: TRBV6-5
CDR3: CASSYGTANTEAFF
DNA: TGTGCCAGCAGTTACGGGACGGCGAACACTGAAGCTTTCTTT

D: -
size: few
J: TRBJ1-2
V: TRBV2
CDR3: CASSDPYGYTF
DNA: TGTGCCAGCAGCGACCCTTATGGCTACACCTTC

D: -
size: few
J: TRBJ1-1
V: TRBV2
CDR3: CASLGAGTEAFF
DNA: TGTGCCAGCCTAGGGGCAGGCACTGAAGCTTTCTTT

D: TRBD1
size: few
J: TRBJ2-7
V: TRBV5-1
CDR3: CASSLGQGVTYEQYF
DNA: TGCGCCAGCAGCTTGGGGCAGGGGGTCACCTACGAGCAGTACTTC

D: -
size: few
J: TRBJ2-4
V: TRBV4-1
CDR3: CASSQGELSKNIQYF
DNA: TGCGCCAGCAGCCAGGGGGAGTTGTCCAAAAACATTCAGTACTTC

D: -
size: few
J: TRBJ1-1
V: TRBV30
CDR3: CAWDTTLNTEAFF
DNA: TGTGCCTGGGATACAACCTTGAACACTGAAGCTTTCTTT

D: TRBD1
size: -
J: TRBJ1-5
V: TRBV5-6
CDR3: CASSLSGQGWRPQHF
DNA: TGTGCCAGCAGCTTGTCCGGACAGGGATGGCGGCCCCAGCATTTT

D: -
size: few
J: TRBJ2-3
V: TRBV28
CDR3: CASTTPSGLTDTQYF
DNA: -

D: -
size: -
J: TRBJ2-3
V: TRBV6-5
CDR3: CASSIGSSTDTQYF
DNA: TGTGCCAGCAGCATAGGATCTAGCACAGATACGCAGTATTTT

D: -
size: -
J: TRBJ1-2
V: TRBV25-1
CDR3: CASSEAGLYGYTF
DNA: TGTGCCAGCAGTGAGGCAGGGCTCTATGGCTACACCTTC

D: -
size: few
J: TRBJ1-1
V: TRBV30
CDR3: CAFTGLNTEAFF
DNA: TGTGCCTTTACAGGGCTGAACACTGAAGCTTTCTTT

D: TRBD2
size: few
J: TRBJ2-3
V: TRBV28
CDR3: CASSLGGGTDTQYF
DNA: TGTGCCAGCAGTTTGGGCGGGGGGACAGATACGCAGTATTTT

D: -
size: -
J: TRBJ1-1
V: TRBV2
CDR3: CASSDAEVRAFF
DNA: TGTGCCAGCAGTGACGCAGAGGTTCGAGCTTTCTTT

D: -
size: few
J: TRBJ1-5
V: TRBV13
CDR3: CASSRTANQPQHF
DNA: TGTGCCAGCAGTCGGACAGCAAATCAGCCCCAGCATTTT

D: TRBD2
size: few
J: TRBJ2-1
V: TRBV5-4
CDR3: CASTHRDYYGNEQFF
DNA: TGTGCCAGCACCCATAGGGACTACTACGGCAATGAGCAGTTCTTC

D: -
size: few
J: TRBJ1-4
V: TRBV7-2
CDR3: CASSQIAGFNEKLFF
DNA: TGTGCCAGCAGCCAGATTGCCGGATTTAATGAAAAACTGTTTTTT

D: -
size: -
J: TRBJ1-6
V: TRBV4-1
CDR3: CASSLTGSYNSPLHF
DNA: TGCGCCAGCAGTCTGACTGGCTCCTATAATTCACCCCTCCACTTT

D: -
size: -
J: TRBJ2-3
V: TRBV4-2
CDR3: CASSQQKGEGDTQYF
DNA: TGTGCCAGCAGCCAACAGAAGGGGGAGGGAGATACGCAGTATTTT

D: TRBD2
size: few
J: TRBJ2-3
V: TRBV30
CDR3: CAWSPSGADTQYF
DNA: TGTGCCTGGAGTCCTAGCGGGGCAGATACGCAGTATTTT

D: TRBD1
size: -
J: TRBJ1-1
V: TRBV10-3
CDR3: CAIGQGQLNTEAFF
DNA: TGTGCCATAGGACAGGGGCAACTGAACACTGAAGCTTTCTTT

D: TRBD1
size: -
J: TRBJ2-6
V: TRBV4-1
CDR3: CASSFGLDRSTSGANVLTF
DNA: TGCGCCAGCTCATTTGGGCTGGACAGGAGCACCTCTGGGGCCAACGTCCTGACTTTC

D: TRBD1
size: -
J: TRBJ1-1
V: TRBV5-4
CDR3: CASSLAGTGNTEAFF
DNA: TGTGCCAGCAGCTTGGCCGGGACAGGGAACACTGAAGCTTTCTTT

D: -
size: few
J: TRBJ2-1
V: TRBV27
CDR3: CASSPTGSREQFF
DNA: TGTGCCAGCAGCCCGACCGGATCAAGGGAGCAGTTCTTC

D: -
size: -
J: TRBJ2-3
V: TRBV7-8
CDR3: CASSLARKGTRDRTDTQYF
DNA: TGTGCCAGCAGCTTAGCTAGGAAAGGGACACGGGATCGCACAGATACGCAGTATTTT

D: -
size: -
J: TRBJ2-7
V: TRBV4-1
CDR3: CASSRQTGFGGPSYEQYF
DNA: TGCGCCAGCAGCCGCCAAACGGGGTTTGGGGGGCCGTCCTACGAGCAGTACTTC

D: -
size: -
J: TRBJ2-7
V: TRBV4-1
CDR3: CASSQEGEVPGPYEQYF
DNA: TGCGCCAGCAGCCAAGAGGGGGAGGTGCCAGGGCCCTACGAGCAGTACTTC

D: -
size: few
J: TRBJ1-4
V: TRBV4-1
CDR3: CASSQDVRGTNEKLFF
DNA: TGCGCCAGCAGCCAAGATGTGAGGGGAACTAATGAAAAACTGTTTTTT

D: -
size: -
J: TRBJ1-3
V: TRBV30
CDR3: CAWSYRSGNTIYF
DNA: TGTGCCTGGAGTTATAGGTCTGGAAACACCATATATTTT

D: TRBD1
size: -
J: TRBJ1-1
V: TRBV29-1
CDR3: CSAAGGNTEAFF
DNA: TGCAGCGCGGCAGGGGGGAACACTGAAGCTTTCTTT

D: -
size: -
J: TRBJ2-7
V: TRBV10-3
CDR3: CAISGDAYEQYF
DNA: TGTGCCATCAGTGGGGATGCCTACGAGCAGTACTTC

D: -
size: -
J: TRBJ2-7
V: TRBV7-9
CDR3: CASSLEQSSYEQYF
DNA: TGTGCCAGCAGCTTAGAACAGAGCTCCTACGAGCAGTACTTC

D: -
size: -
J: TRBJ2-7
V: TRBV5-1
CDR3: CASSLAGRRGDEQYF
DNA: TGCGCCAGCAGCTTGGCGGGACGCAGGGGGGACGAGCAGTACTTC

D: TRBD1
size: few
J: TRBJ1-5
V: TRBV19
CDR3: CASSIPGTGDQPQHF
DNA: TGTGCCAGTAGTATCCCCGGGACAGGGGATCAGCCCCAGCATTTT

D: -
size: few
J: TRBJ1-4
V: TRBV7-9
CDR3: CASSLLGEEKLFF
DNA: TGTGCCAGCAGCTTACTTGGGGAGGAAAAACTGTTTTTT

D: -
size: few
J: TRBJ2-7
V: TRBV7-8
CDR3: CASSRYRSAYEQYF
DNA: TGTGCCAGCAGCAGATACAGGAGTGCCTACGAGCAGTACTTC

D: -
size: few
J: TRBJ1-1
V: TRBV11-2
CDR3: CASSLEGMLAFF
DNA: TGTGCCAGCAGCTTAGAGGGTATGTTGGCTTTCTTT

D: -
size: -
J: TRBJ2-6
V: TRBV19
CDR3: CASSILTGPGANVLTF
DNA: TGTGCCAGTAGTATTTTGACGGGTCCTGGGGCCAACGTCCTGACTTTC

D: -
size: -
J: TRBJ1-5
V: TRBV7-2
CDR3: CASSAQDQPQHF
DNA: TGTGCCAGCAGCGCGCAAGATCAGCCCCAGCATTTT